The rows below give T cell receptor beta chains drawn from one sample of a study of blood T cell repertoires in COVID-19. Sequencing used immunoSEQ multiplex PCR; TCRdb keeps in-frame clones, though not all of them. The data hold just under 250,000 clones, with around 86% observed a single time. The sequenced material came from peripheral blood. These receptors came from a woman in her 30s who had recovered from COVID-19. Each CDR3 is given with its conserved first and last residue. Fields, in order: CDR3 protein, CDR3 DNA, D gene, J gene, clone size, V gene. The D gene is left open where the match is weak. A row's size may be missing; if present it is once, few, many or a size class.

CASSAGDKVSGNTIYF	TGCGCCAGCAGCGCCGGGGACAAGGTCTCTGGAAACACCATATATTTT	.	TRBJ1-3	.	TRBV5-1
CASSYGQGGTGELFF	TGTGCCAGCAGTTACGGGCAGGGTGGAACCGGGGAGCTGTTTTTT	.	TRBJ2-2	.	TRBV6-5
CASSLWPNDRGYTDTQYF	TGTGCCAGCAGTTTATGGCCCAACGACAGGGGGTACACAGATACGCAGTATTTT	TRBD1	TRBJ2-3	.	TRBV27
CASSQGLDRSNYGYTF	TGTGCCAGCAGCCAAGGATTAGACAGGAGCAACTATGGCTACACCTTC	.	TRBJ1-2	.	TRBV14
CASSRLEGAYNEQFF	TGTGCCAGCAGTCGACTGGAGGGGGCTTACAATGAGCAGTTCTTC	.	TRBJ2-1	.	TRBV27
CATSDLSHYEQYF	TGTGCCACCAGTGATTTATCCCACTACGAGCAGTACTTC	.	TRBJ2-7	once	TRBV24-1
CASSSGTGWDQPQHF	TGTGCCAGCTCATCAGGGACAGGGTGGGATCAGCCCCAGCATTTT	TRBD1	TRBJ1-5	.	TRBV18
CASSLRDSNEKLFF	TGCGCCAGCAGCTTGCGGGACAGCAATGAAAAACTGTTTTTT	TRBD1	TRBJ1-4	once	TRBV5-1
CASNLGGAGELFF	TGTGCCAGTAACCTAGGAGGGGCCGGGGAGCTGTTTTTT	.	TRBJ2-2	.	TRBV19
CASSGGLRISTDTQYF	TGTGCCAGCAGCGGGGGACTCAGGATTAGCACAGATACGCAGTATTTT	.	TRBJ2-3	.	TRBV7-2
CASGTGRETQYF	TGTGCCAGTGGGACAGGTCGAGAGACCCAGTACTTC	TRBD1	TRBJ2-5	.	TRBV19
CASSFPRASEAFF	TGTGCCAGCAGCTTCCCGAGGGCATCCGAAGCTTTCTTT	.	TRBJ1-1	.	TRBV11-2
CASSQDLDNTEAFF	TGTGCCAGCAGCCAAGACTTAGATAACACTGAAGCTTTCTTT	.	TRBJ1-1	.	TRBV4-2
CASSAVGQGNSPLHF	TGTGCCAGCAGTGCTGTGGGACAGGGTAATTCACCCCTCCACTTT	TRBD1	TRBJ1-6	.	TRBV2
CASSSAWDRANQETQYF	TGTGCCAGCAGCTCAGCCTGGGACAGGGCGAACCAAGAGACCCAGTACTTC	TRBD1	TRBJ2-5	.	TRBV7-9
CSVDVQGANTEAFF	TGCAGCGTTGATGTTCAGGGTGCGAACACTGAAGCTTTCTTT	.	TRBJ1-1	.	TRBV29-1
CAARRSTGELFF	TGTGCTGCTAGACGGTCCACCGGGGAGCTGTTTTTT	.	TRBJ2-2	.	TRBV10-3
CASSLVGDRVDTQYF	TGTGCCAGCAGCTTAGTTGGGGACAGGGTTGATACGCAGTATTTT	TRBD1	TRBJ2-3	.	TRBV7-9
CASSLRGTPPYNEQFF	TGTGCCAGCAGCCTCCGAGGGACACCACCCTACAATGAGCAGTTCTTC	.	TRBJ2-1	medium-sized	TRBV25-1
CASSQAGTAETQYF	TGTGCCAGCAGCCAAGCGGGTACGGCGGAGACCCAGTACTTC	.	TRBJ2-5	once	TRBV14
CSVVQAGMNTEAFF	TGCAGCGTTGTACAAGCGGGGATGAACACTGAAGCTTTCTTT	.	TRBJ1-1	.	TRBV29-1
CASSKNGTGEGYTF	TGTGCCAGCAGCAAGAACGGGACAGGGGAAGGCTACACCTTC	.	TRBJ1-2	.	TRBV21-1
CASSETQGYNEKLFF	TGTGCCAGCAGTGAAACCCAGGGATATAATGAAAAACTGTTTTTT	.	TRBJ1-4	.	TRBV2
CASSLGREFRGYTF	TGCGCCAGCAGCTTGGGGCGGGAGTTTCGTGGCTACACCTTC	.	TRBJ1-2	.	TRBV5-1
CASTLGRGNTGELFF	TGTGCCAGCACCTTAGGGCGGGGGAACACCGGGGAGCTGTTTTTT	.	TRBJ2-2	.	TRBV28
CASSFTHRGSDEQYF	TGTGCCAGCAGCTTCACCCACAGGGGTAGCGACGAGCAGTACTTC	TRBD1	TRBJ2-7	once	TRBV9
CASSATGDGRQPQHF	TGTGCCAGCAGCGCGACAGGGGATGGGCGGCAGCCCCAGCATTTT	TRBD1	TRBJ1-5	once	TRBV5-5
CASSTGGSGVTEAFF	TGCGCCAGCAGCACCGGGGGGTCAGGGGTCACTGAAGCTTTCTTT	.	TRBJ1-1	.	TRBV10-1
CASSEGRGITEAFF	TGTGCCAGCAGTGAAGGGAGGGGTATCACTGAAGCTTTCTTT	.	TRBJ1-1	once	TRBV2
CASSGGRRDRGYYEQYF	TGTGCCAGTAGTGGTGGTCGACGGGACAGGGGGTACTACGAGCAGTACTTC	TRBD1	TRBJ2-7	.	TRBV19
CASSNRGGQPQHF	TGTGCCAGCAGCAACAGGGGAGGTCAGCCCCAGCATTTT	TRBD1	TRBJ1-5	.	TRBV2
CASRPSGTGELFF	TGTGCCAGCAGACCATCAGGAACCGGGGAGCTGTTTTTT	.	TRBJ2-2	.	TRBV7-3
CAIAHRDEAFF	TGTGCCATCGCCCACAGGGATGAAGCTTTCTTT	.	TRBJ1-1	.	TRBV10-3
CASSLVTMSTDTQYF	TGCGCCAGCAGCTTGGTAACAATGAGCACAGATACGCAGTATTTT	.	TRBJ2-3	.	TRBV5-1
CASSEQGGEQYF	TGTGCCAGCAGTGAACAGGGGGGCGAGCAGTACTTC	.	TRBJ2-7	.	TRBV2
CASSPRDKSQQYF	TGTGCCAGTAGTCCCCGGGACAAATCACAGCAGTACTTC	.	TRBJ2-7	once	TRBV19
CAWRGDRYNEQFF	TGTGCCTGGAGGGGGGACAGGTACAATGAGCAGTTCTTC	TRBD1	TRBJ2-1	.	TRBV30
CASSLQGTYNEQFF	TGCGCCAGCAGCTTACAGGGCACCTACAATGAGCAGTTCTTC	.	TRBJ2-1	.	TRBV5-1
CASSQEGQTYEQYF	TGCGCCAGCAGCCAAGAGGGACAGACCTACGAGCAGTACTTC	TRBD1	TRBJ2-7	once	TRBV4-1
CASSLAGGLNEQFF	TGTGCCAGCAGCTTAGCGGGGGGTCTCAATGAGCAGTTCTTC	TRBD2	TRBJ2-1	.	TRBV7-3
CASSSGLAGGTSTDTQYF	TGTGCCAGCAGCTCGGGACTAGCGGGGGGGACGAGCACAGATACGCAGTATTTT	TRBD2	TRBJ2-3	.	TRBV7-6
CATRPTGSADTQYF	TGTGCCACCCGCCCTACAGGGTCGGCAGATACGCAGTATTTT	.	TRBJ2-3	.	TRBV19
CASSPGGARYEQYF	TGTGCCAGTAGTCCGGGTGGGGCACGCTACGAGCAGTACTTC	.	TRBJ2-7	.	TRBV19
CAARTGESWDEQYF	TGTGCCGCCAGGACAGGGGAAAGTTGGGACGAGCAGTACTTC	TRBD1	TRBJ2-7	.	TRBV10-3
CASSLRQGISYEQYF	TGCGCCAGCAGCCTTCGACAGGGGATATCCTACGAGCAGTACTTC	TRBD1	TRBJ2-7	.	TRBV4-3
CASSSAGRAEQGYGYTF	TGCGCCAGCAGCTCCGCGGGCAGGGCCGAACAGGGGTATGGCTACACCTTC	TRBD1	TRBJ1-2	.	TRBV5-1
CASSLARGGWTDTQYF	TGTGCCAGCAGCTTAGCGCGGGGGGGCTGGACAGATACGCAGTATTTT	TRBD2	TRBJ2-3	.	TRBV11-1
CAISDPNPGRGNTIYF	TGTGCCATCAGTGACCCCAACCCAGGGAGGGGAAACACCATATATTTT	.	TRBJ1-3	.	TRBV10-3
CASSPGGTGTQYF	TGTGCCAGCAGCCCAGGGGGAACTGGGACCCAGTACTTC	TRBD1	TRBJ2-5	.	TRBV11-3
CASSDRGTQPQHF	TGTGCCAGCAGCGACAGGGGCACGCAGCCCCAGCATTTT	TRBD1	TRBJ1-5	few	TRBV6-5
CASSLGTGGLNTEAFF	TGCGCCAGCAGCTTGGGGACAGGGGGCTTGAACACTGAAGCTTTCTTT	TRBD1	TRBJ1-1	.	TRBV5-1
CASSLSGGPDTQYF	TGTGCCAGCAGTTTATCCGGGGGTCCAGATACGCAGTATTTT	.	TRBJ2-3	.	TRBV5-5
CASRPRMNTEAFF	TGTGCCAGCAGGCCTAGAATGAACACTGAAGCTTTCTTT	.	TRBJ1-1	.	TRBV7-2
CSVDVLRGRGYGYTF	TGCAGCGTTGATGTGTTGCGGGGCCGGGGCTATGGCTACACCTTC	.	TRBJ1-2	.	TRBV29-1
CASSYGLGASTDTQYF	TGTGCCAGCAGTTACGGGCTGGGGGCAAGCACAGATACGCAGTATTTT	.	TRBJ2-3	.	TRBV6-5
CASSVGTGGGQPQHF	TGTGCCAGCAGCGTAGGAACAGGGGGAGGTCAGCCCCAGCATTTT	TRBD1	TRBJ1-5	.	TRBV9
CASSPIRLAVGGGELFF	TGTGCCAGCAGCCCGATTCGACTAGCGGTGGGAGGCGGGGAGCTGTTTTTT	TRBD2	TRBJ2-2	.	TRBV7-6
CASRPSGEIDSPLHF	TGTGCCAGCAGGCCCTCGGGGGAAATTGATTCACCCCTCCACTTT	.	TRBJ1-6	.	TRBV6-5
CASSYSGGPTEAFF	TGTGCCAGCAGTTACTCAGGGGGCCCCACTGAAGCTTTCTTT	TRBD1	TRBJ1-1	.	TRBV6-5
CASSRLLAGGTGELFF	TGTGCCAGTAGTCGCCTACTAGCGGGGGGGACCGGGGAGCTGTTTTTT	TRBD2	TRBJ2-2	.	TRBV19